This is a list of T cell receptor beta chains from one sample in a study of T cells in Graves' hyperthyroidism and ophthalmopathy. One entry per CDR3 protein, called by TCRdb with MiXCR from the multiplex PCR reads. The table shows some 510,000 distinct CDR3 sequences, with roughly 20% occurring only once. The sequenced material came from blood. These receptor sequences come from a man aged 18 to 29 with Graves' hyperthyroidism. Each CDR3 is given with its conserved first and last residue. D genes are given only for firm matches. Rows give clone size only sometimes, using once, few, many, or a class for an expanded clone.

V gene	J gene	clone size	CDR3 length	D gene	CDR3 DNA	CDR3 protein
TRBV7-8	TRBJ2-7	few	16	.	TGTGCCAGCAGCCCCCAAGGCTCCTTGATCTCCTACGAGCAGTACTTC	CASSPQGSLISYEQYF
TRBV12-3/TRBV12-4	TRBJ1-1	many	15	TRBD1	TGTGCCAGCAGTTTCTATAGGACAGGGTGGGCTGAAGCTTTCTTT	CASSFYRTGWAEAFF
TRBV30	TRBJ1-1	many	14	.	TGTGCCTGGAGCGGGACTTCAGTTAGGACTGAAGCTTTCTTT	CAWSGTSVRTEAFF
TRBV6-1	TRBJ2-5	many	16	.	TGTGCCAGCTCCTATGGTGGGGGTCTCCCGAGTCAGACCCAGTACTTC	CASSYGGGLPSQTQYF
TRBV11-2	TRBJ1-2	once	14	.	TGTGCCAGCAGGGCTAAGAGACAGCTCTATGGCTACAGCTTC	CASRAKRQLYGYSF
TRBV4-1	TRBJ2-7	.	16	TRBD1	TGCGCCAGCAGCCAAGCCGTGAGACAGGGGGTGGGCGAGCAGTACTTC	CASSQAVRQGVGEQYF
TRBV28	TRBJ2-7	.	16	.	TGTGCCAGCAGTTTCGTTAGCCGGGGGATCCCCTACGAGCAGTACTTC	CASSFVSRGIPYEQYF
TRBV6-5	TRBJ2-2	many	15	.	TGTGCCAGCAGTCCACTGCGGGGAAGCGCACGGGAGCTGTTTTTT	CASSPLRGSARELFF
TRBV29-1	TRBJ1-1	.	12	.	TGCAGCGTTGTGAGAGGGAACACTGAAGCTTTCTTT	CSVVRGNTEAFF
TRBV19	TRBJ2-7	.	14	TRBD1	TGTGCCAGTAGTCAAGGGACAGTAACCTACGAGCAGTACTTC	CASSQGTVTYEQYF
TRBV13	TRBJ2-7	.	15	TRBD1	TGTGCCAGCAGCGGAGGCGGACAGGGGTATGTCGAGCAGTACTTC	CASSGGGQGYVEQYF
TRBV20-1	TRBJ1-1	many	11	.	TGCAGTGCTAGGATTAGGGGTGAAGCTTTCTTT	CSARIRGEAFF
TRBV28	TRBJ1-1	few	14	.	TGTGCCAGCAGTTTACCAAGAGGGAGCACTGAAGCTTTCTTT	CASSLPRGSTEAFF
TRBV28	TRBJ1-1	many	14	.	TGTGCCAGCAGTTCTACTGACTGGGGGACTGAAGCTTTCTTT	CASSSTDWGTEAFF
TRBV11-2	TRBJ1-1	.	16	.	TGTGCCAGCAGCTTAGTCGGAGTCAGCTTAAGCGCTGAAGCTTTCTTT	CASSLVGVSLSAEAFF
TRBV7-9	TRBJ2-7	many	13	TRBD1	TGTGCCAGCAGCCCAGGGACAGGGTCTTTTCAGTACTTC	CASSPGTGSFQYF
TRBV6-5	TRBJ1-6	few	15	.	TGTGCCAGCAGTTACATGTCGACCGGAGCCGCAACCCTCCACTTT	CASSYMSTGAATLHF
TRBV4-1	TRBJ1-2	.	14	.	TGCGCCAGCAGCGATGGGTTTTCCCAATTCAGCTACACCTTC	CASSDGFSQFSYTF
TRBV9	TRBJ1-2	many	14	TRBD1	TGTGCCAGCAGCGCGACAGGGAGGAACTATGGCTACACCTTC	CASSATGRNYGYTF
TRBV11-2	TRBJ2-2	many	13	.	TGTGCCAGCAGCTCCATGCCCACCGGGGAGCTGTTTTTT	CASSSMPTGELFF
TRBV9	TRBJ1-1	.	16	.	TGTGCCAGCAGCGTGACTCCGGGACATGGGCTAACTGAAGCTTTCTTT	CASSVTPGHGLTEAFF
TRBV12-3/TRBV12-4	TRBJ2-7	many	12	TRBD1	TGTGCCAGCAGTTACACAGGGGGTGAGCAGTACTTC	CASSYTGGEQYF
TRBV6-5	TRBJ1-2	few	15	.	TGTGCCAGCAGTTACTCCGCAGGGTCGGGGAATGGCTACACCTTC	CASSYSAGSGNGYTF
TRBV2	TRBJ1-2	many	14	.	TGTGCCAGCAGTGAAGCGCGGCAGGCCTATGGCTACACCTTC	CASSEARQAYGYTF
TRBV15	TRBJ2-7	many	13	.	TGTGCCACCAGCAGGACCAACAGGGTCGAGCAGTACTTC	CATSRTNRVEQYF
TRBV28	TRBJ2-7	many	13	.	TGTGCCAGCAGTTTAGGGACGGTTCTCGAGCAGTACTTC	CASSLGTVLEQYF
TRBV18	TRBJ2-2	.	17	.	TGTGCCAGCTCCATTAACGTAGACGGTACGAACACCGGGGAGCTGTTTTTT	CASSINVDGTNTGELFF
TRBV6-1	TRBJ2-4	many	19	.	TGTGCCAGCAGCGAAAAATCAAGACCACTGGGTTTAGCCAAAAACATTCAGTACTTC	CASSEKSRPLGLAKNIQYF
TRBV6-1	TRBJ2-7	.	15	.	TGTGCCAGCAGTGAAAGTGGGGGAAGATACTACGAGCAGTACTTC	CASSESGGRYYEQYF
TRBV5-1	TRBJ1-1	few	17	.	TGCGCCAGCAGTTTTACCGGACCTAGATGGGGGGACACTGAAGCTTTCTTT	CASSFTGPRWGDTEAFF
TRBV28	TRBJ1-2	many	17	.	TGTGCCAGCAGTTTTTTTGGGGAGACAGCCGACAACTATGGCTACACCTTC	CASSFFGETADNYGYTF